In this sample, the clone carrying this T cell receptor (beta chain) turned up a few times. No antigen is known for it. These data are taken from a study of human T cells and chemical hapten exposure. Study-wide context: Among samples, TCR yields varied mainly because of small differences in pooled library volume.

Described time point: patch test 1, 2 weeks after DPC sensitization. Sample treatment: therapeutic diphenylcyclopropenone sensitization with weekly scalp DPC. The J segment lost 6 bases and the V segment lost 3 bases, leaving 8 bases of the junction unmatched. Germline lookup yields CDR1 SGHDT and CDR2 YYEEEE. The CDR3 covers 15 residues. Regarding the study as a whole: Compared to controls, expanded TCRs made significantly more large clusters of similar CDR3s.

TCRdb re-called the RACE reads with MiXCR, one entry per CDR3 protein. The sample has 60,000 to 80,000 distinct CDR3 sequences, approximately 29% seen once; the top ten hold over 7.5%. The clonotype originates from a middle-aged man with alopecia areata. Some clones in this sample may be carry-over from other donors' samples. This material consisted of whole blood, taken in connection with sensitization to the hapten diphenylcyclopropenone (DPC). V usage is TRBV5-6 and J usage is TRBJ2-1; 8 bases align to TRBD2. DNA of the CDR3: TGTGCCAGCAGCTGGACTAGCCCGGGAATCAATGAGCAGTTCTTC. This codes for CASSWTSPGINEQFF.